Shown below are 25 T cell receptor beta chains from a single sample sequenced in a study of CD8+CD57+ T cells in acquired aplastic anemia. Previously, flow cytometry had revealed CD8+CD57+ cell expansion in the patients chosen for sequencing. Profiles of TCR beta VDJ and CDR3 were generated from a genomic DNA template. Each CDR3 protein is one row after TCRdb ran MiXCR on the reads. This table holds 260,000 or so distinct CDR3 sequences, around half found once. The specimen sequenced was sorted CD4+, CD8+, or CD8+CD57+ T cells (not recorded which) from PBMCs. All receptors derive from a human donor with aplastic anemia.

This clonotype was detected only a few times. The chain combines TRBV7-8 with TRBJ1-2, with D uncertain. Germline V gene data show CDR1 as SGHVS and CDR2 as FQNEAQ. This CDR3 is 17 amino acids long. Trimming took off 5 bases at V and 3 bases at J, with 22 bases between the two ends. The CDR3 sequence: CASSISRVRAAHYGYTF. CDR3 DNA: TGTGCCAGCAGCATTTCGAGAGTCCGGGCTGCCCACTATGGCTACACCTTC.

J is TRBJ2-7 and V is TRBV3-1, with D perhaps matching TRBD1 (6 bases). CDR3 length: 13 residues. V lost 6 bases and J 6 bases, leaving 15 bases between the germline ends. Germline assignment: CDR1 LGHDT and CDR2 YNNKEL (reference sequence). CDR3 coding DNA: TGTGCCAGCAGTCCGGACCTAGGGGGCGAGCAGTACTTC. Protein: CASSPDLGGEQYF.

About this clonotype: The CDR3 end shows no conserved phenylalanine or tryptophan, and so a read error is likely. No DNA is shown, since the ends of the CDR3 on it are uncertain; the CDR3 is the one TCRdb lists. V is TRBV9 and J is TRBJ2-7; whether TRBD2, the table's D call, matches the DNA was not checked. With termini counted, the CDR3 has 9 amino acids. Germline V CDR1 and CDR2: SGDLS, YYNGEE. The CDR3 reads CASSAGLAG.

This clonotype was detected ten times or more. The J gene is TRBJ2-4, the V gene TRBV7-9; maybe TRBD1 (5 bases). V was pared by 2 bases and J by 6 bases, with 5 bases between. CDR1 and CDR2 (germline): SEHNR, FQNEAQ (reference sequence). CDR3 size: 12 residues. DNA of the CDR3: TGTGCCAGCAGCTTAAGGGGAAACATTCAGTACTTC. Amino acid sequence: CASSLRGNIQYF. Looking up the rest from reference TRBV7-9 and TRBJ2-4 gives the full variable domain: DTGVSQNPRHKITKRGQNVTFRCDPISEHNRLYWYRQTLGQGPEFLTYFQNEAQLEKSRLLSDRFSAERPKGSFSTLEIQRTEQGDSAMYLCASSLRGNIQYFGAGTRLSVL.

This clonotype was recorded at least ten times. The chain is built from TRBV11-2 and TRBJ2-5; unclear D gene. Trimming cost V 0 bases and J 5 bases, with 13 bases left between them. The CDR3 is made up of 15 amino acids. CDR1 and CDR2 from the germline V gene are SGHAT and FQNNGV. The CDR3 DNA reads TGTGCCAGCAGCTTAGAGCCCCAGCTCTTGGAGACCCAGTACTTC. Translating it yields CASSLEPQLLETQYF.

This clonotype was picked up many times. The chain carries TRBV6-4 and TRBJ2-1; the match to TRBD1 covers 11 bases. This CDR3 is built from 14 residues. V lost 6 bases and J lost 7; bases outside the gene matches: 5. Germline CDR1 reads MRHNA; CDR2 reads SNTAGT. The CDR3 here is CASSSGTGGNEQFF. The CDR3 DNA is TGTGCCAGCAGCTCCGGGACAGGGGGGAATGAGCAGTTCTTC.

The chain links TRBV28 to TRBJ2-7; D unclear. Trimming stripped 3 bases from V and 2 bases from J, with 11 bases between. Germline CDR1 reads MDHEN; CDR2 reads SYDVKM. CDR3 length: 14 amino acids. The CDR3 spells CASSFSQDAYEQYF. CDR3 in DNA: TGTGCCAGCAGTTTTTCCCAGGATGCCTACGAGCAGTACTTC.

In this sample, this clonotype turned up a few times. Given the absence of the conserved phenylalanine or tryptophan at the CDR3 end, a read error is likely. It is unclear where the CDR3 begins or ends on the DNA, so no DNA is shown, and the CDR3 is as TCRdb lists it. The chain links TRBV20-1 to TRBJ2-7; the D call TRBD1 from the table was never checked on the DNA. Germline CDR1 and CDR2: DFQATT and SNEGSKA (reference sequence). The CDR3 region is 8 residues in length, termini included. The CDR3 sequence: CSARDTTG.

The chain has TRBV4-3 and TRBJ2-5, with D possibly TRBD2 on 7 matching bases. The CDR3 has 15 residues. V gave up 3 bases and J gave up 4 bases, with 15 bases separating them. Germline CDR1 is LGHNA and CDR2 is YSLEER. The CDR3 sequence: CASSHGTGRGETQYF. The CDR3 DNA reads TGCGCCAGCAGCCATGGCACAGGGAGGGGAGAGACCCAGTACTTC.

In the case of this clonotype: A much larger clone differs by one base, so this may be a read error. This chain's CDR3 is CATRESENTEAFF. The DNA for the CDR3 is TGCGCAACCCGGGAATCTGAGAACACTGAAGCTTTCTTT. The chain carries TRBV4-1 and TRBJ1-1; no reliable D call. CDR3 size: 13 residues. Germline assignment: CDR1 MGHRA and CDR2 YSYEKL.

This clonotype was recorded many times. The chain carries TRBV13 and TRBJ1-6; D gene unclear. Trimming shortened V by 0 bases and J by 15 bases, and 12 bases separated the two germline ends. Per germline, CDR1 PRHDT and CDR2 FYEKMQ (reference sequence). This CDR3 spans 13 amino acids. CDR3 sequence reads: CASSLGRPSDLHF. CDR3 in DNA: TGTGCCAGCAGCTTAGGCCGACCCTCCGACCTCCACTTT.

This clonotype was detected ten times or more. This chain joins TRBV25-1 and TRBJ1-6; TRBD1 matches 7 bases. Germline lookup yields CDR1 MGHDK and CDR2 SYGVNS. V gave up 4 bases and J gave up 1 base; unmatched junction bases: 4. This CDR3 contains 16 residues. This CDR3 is CASSASGGSYNSPLHF. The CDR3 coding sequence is TGTGCCAGCAGTGCTTCAGGGGGGTCCTATAATTCACCCCTCCACTTT.

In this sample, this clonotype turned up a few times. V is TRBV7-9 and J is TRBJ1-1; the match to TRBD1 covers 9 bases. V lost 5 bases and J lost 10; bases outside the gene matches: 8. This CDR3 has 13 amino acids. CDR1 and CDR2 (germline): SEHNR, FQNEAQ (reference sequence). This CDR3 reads CASSLTGGSGAFF. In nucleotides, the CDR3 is TGTGCCAGCAGCCTCACAGGGGGCTCTGGAGCTTTCTTT.

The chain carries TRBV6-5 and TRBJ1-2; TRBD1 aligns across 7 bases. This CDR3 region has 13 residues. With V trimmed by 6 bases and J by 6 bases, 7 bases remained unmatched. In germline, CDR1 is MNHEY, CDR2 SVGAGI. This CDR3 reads CASRTQGPHGYTF. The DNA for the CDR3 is TGTGCCAGCAGGACACAGGGGCCTCATGGCTACACCTTC.

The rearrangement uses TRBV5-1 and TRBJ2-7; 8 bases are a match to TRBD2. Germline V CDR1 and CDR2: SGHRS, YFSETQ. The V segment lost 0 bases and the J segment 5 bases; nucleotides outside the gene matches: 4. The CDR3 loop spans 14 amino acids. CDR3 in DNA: TGCGCCAGCAGCTTGGCGGGGGGGAGCAACGAGCAGTACTTC. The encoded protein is CASSLAGGSNEQYF.

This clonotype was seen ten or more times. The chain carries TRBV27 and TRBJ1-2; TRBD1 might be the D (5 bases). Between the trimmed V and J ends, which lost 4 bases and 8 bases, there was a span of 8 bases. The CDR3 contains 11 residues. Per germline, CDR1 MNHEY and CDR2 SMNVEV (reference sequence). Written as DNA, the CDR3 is TGTGCCAGCAGTTCGGGGGGAGGCTACACCTTC. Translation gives CASSSGGGYTF.

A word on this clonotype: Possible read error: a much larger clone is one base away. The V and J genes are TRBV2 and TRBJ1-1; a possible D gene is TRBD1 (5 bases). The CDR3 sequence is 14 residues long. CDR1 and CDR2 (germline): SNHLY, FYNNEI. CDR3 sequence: CASSEWAGNTEALF. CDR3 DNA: TGTGCCAGCAGTGAGTGGGCAGGGAACACTGAAGCTCTCTTT.

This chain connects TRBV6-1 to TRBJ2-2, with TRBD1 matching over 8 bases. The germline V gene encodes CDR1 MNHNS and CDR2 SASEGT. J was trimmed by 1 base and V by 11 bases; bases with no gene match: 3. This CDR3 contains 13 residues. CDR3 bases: TGTGCCTCCGACAGGGGGAACACCGGGGAGCTGTTTTTT. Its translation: CASDRGNTGELFF.

CDR3 loop: CASSYGGDLFSSYEQYF. The CDR3 region has the DNA TGTGCCAGCAGTTACGGGGGGGACCTTTTTAGCTCCTACGAGCAGTACTTC. This sequence joins TRBV2 and TRBJ2-7, with TRBD2 matching over 8 bases. The CDR3 contains 17 residues. Germline-derived CDR1 and CDR2 are SNHLY and FYNNEI. V lost 5 bases, J lost 0 bases, and 12 bases stayed unmatched.

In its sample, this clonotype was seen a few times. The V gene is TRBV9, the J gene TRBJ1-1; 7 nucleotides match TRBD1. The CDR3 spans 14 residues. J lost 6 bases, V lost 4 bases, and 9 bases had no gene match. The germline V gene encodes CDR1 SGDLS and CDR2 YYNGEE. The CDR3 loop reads CASSYTTGVAEAFF. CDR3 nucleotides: TGTGCCAGCAGCTACACTACAGGGGTGGCTGAAGCTTTCTTT.

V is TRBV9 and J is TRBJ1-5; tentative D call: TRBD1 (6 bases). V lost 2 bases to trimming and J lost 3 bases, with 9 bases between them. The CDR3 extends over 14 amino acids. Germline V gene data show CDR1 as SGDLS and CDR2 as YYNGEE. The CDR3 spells CASSVDSNNQPQHF. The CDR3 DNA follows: TGTGCCAGCAGCGTGGACAGTAACAATCAGCCCCAGCATTTT. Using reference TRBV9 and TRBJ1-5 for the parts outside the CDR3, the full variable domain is DSGVTQTPKHLITATGQRVTLRCSPRSGDLSVYWYQQSLDQGLQFLIQYYNGEERAKGNILERFSAQQFPDLHSELNLSSLELGDSALYFCASSVDSNNQPQHFGDGTRLSIL.

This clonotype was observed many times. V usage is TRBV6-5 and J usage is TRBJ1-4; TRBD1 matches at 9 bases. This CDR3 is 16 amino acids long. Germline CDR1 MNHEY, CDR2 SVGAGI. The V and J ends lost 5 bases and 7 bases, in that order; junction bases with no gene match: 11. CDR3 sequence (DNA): TGTGCCAGCAGTCTCAGCGCCGGGACAGGGAGTGAAAAACTGTTTTTT. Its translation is CASSLSAGTGSEKLFF.

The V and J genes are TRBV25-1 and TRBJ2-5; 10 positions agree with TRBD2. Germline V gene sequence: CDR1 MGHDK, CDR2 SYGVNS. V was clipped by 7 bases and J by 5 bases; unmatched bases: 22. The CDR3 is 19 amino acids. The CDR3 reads CASTDGLADKGVLHETQYF. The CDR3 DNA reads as TGTGCCAGCACCGACGGACTAGCGGACAAGGGGGTGCTCCACGAGACCCAGTACTTC.

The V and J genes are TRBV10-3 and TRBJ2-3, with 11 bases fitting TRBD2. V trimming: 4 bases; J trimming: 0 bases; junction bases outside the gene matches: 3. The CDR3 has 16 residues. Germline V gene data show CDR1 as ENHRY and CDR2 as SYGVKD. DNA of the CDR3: TGTGCCATCAGTGGTTCTAGCGGGGGGAGCACAGATACGCAGTATTTT. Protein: CAISGSSGGSTDTQYF.

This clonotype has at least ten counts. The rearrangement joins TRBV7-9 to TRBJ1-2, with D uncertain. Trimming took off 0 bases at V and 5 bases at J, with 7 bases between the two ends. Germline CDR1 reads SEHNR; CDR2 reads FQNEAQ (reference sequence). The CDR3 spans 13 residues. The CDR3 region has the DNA TGTGCCAGCAGCTTAGCCGGGAGGTATGGCTACACCTTC. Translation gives CASSLAGRYGYTF.